Sequencing of this TCR beta chain was carried out in a study of monozygotic twins with inflammatory bowel disease (dated by TCRdb to between 2018 and 2021). Regarding the research as a whole: A total of roughly 28 monozygotic twin pairs were included in the full study, comprising nine German pairs (four IBD-concordant, five IBD-discordant) and 19 IBD-discordant Danish pairs. The search for disease-associated traits relied mainly on comparing IBD patients with their genetically identical healthy co-twins within discordant pairs. Each individual had, on average, about 151 000 unique TCRalpha sequences and 181 000 unique TCRbeta sequences available for analysis. The full study reports these points: Compared with healthy twins, IBD patients shared fewer clonotypes with other individuals, and the difference was most pronounced in patients with signs of disease activity. The analysis was unable to tell different T cell subtypes apart. Differing immunosuppressive treatments among patients may have added background noise and inter-individual variability to the repertoires. TCRbeta repertoire diversity, by inverse Simpson index, was decreased in IBD patients compared with their healthy co-twins. Repertoire similarity did not differ between concordant and discordant twins, which could be due to limited statistical power. The results gave no support for a single strong signal or clonotype linked to IBD.

In the germline V gene (reference sequence), CDR1 corresponds to SGHNT and CDR2 to YYREEE. The CDR3 starts with the cysteine, ends with the phenylalanine, and has 12 residues. DNA is not on record. Library creation used 5' RACE. For each TCR library, 3,000 to 3,500 ng of total RNA was used. cDNA was synthesized with SMARTScribe reverse transcriptase in eight separate reactions per sample. Unique molecular identifiers containing a 6-nucleotide sample barcode were introduced through template switching during cDNA synthesis. Two nested PCRs of about 15 and 9 cycles amplified the TCRalpha and TCRbeta cDNA, and bead purification followed each PCR. Before amplification, the cDNA was treated with uracil DNA-glycosylase and purified using the QIAquick PCR purification kit. The second PCR added Illumina TruSeq-compatible adapters along with sample-specific barcodes. TapeStation and Qubit were used to check library quality and concentration, and roughly 5 ng of each library went into the pool. The pooled libraries were sequenced with 2 x 100 bp reads and custom sequencing primers on an Illumina HiSeq2500 single-index Rapid Run. The authors' pipeline ran thus. PCR and sequencing errors were corrected by UMI-based consensus assembly using MiGEC version 1.2.6. MiXCR version 2.1.1 was used to carry out V(D)J alignment, clonotype assembly and CDR3 extraction. Normalisation of gene usage, clonotype sharing and MAIT/NKT TCR abundance was achieved by analysing the top 1000, 10 000 and 20 000 clonotypes per sample. Diversity was computed as the inverse Simpson index with the vegan R package after downsampling to 27 000 UMIs. Paired Mann-Whitney U tests on discordant twin pairs were used, with Benjamini-Hochberg multiple-testing correction. TCRdb reprocessed the reads, so every CDR3 protein sequence counts as one entry and DNA is not shown. TCRdb's processing, not the study's, gives the V and J calls here. The table for this sample shows about 210,000 distinct CDR3 sequences. 1.5% to 2% of the sample lies in the top ten.

About this clonotype itself: Its antigen specificity is not known.

From each donor, a roughly 2.7 ml peripheral blood sample was drawn into PAXgene tubes and stored at -80 degrees C. Total RNA was isolated from whole blood with the PAXgene blood miRNA kit on an automated QIAcube, without T cell sorting. Deep TCRalpha and TCRbeta repertoire profiling with unique molecular barcoding was performed on peripheral blood of monozygotic twin pairs concordant or discordant for inflammatory bowel disease. Smoking habits were recorded for all twin pairs, and individuals were classified as current, former or never smokers. This TCR was recovered from a human donor with ulcerative colitis or Crohn's disease, or a healthy co-twin of an affected twin (not recorded which). The chain links TRBV5-4 with TRBJ2-3; TCRdb designates TRBD1, a call that cannot be tested without DNA. Sequencing was performed on blood. The CDR3 region reads CASSLGQGLGYF. When the CDR3 is completed using the reference TRBV5-4 and TRBJ2-3 genes on either side, the full variable domain is ETGVTQSPTHLIKTRGQQVTLRCSSQSGHNTVSWYQQALGQGPQFIFQYYREEENGRGNFPPRFSGLQFPNYSSELNVNALELDDSALYLCASSLGQGLGYFGPGTRLTVL.